The next 16 T cell receptor beta chains were all read from a single sample in a study of blood T cells in healthy people across ages. A second about 6 to 11 cycle PCR used barcoded and J-beta primers. TCRdb reprocessed the 5' RACE reads with MiXCR, giving one entry per CDR3 protein. Found here are over 1,500,000 distinct CDR3 sequences, around 50% of them singletons; the top ten hold less than 2.5%. The sequenced sample was blood. The receptors were gathered from a middle-aged woman in good health.

This clonotype was seen only a few times. The chain is built from TRBV24-1 and TRBJ2-3; D remains unclear. V was clipped by 5 bases and J by 8 bases, with 22 bases between them. The CDR3 has 16 amino acids. In germline, CDR1 is KGHDR, CDR2 SFDVKD. CDR3 in amino acids: CATSGLGSASQSTQYF. CDR3 DNA: TGTGCCACCAGTGGTCTAGGCTCGGCCTCCCAGAGTACGCAGTATTTT.

The table lists this clonotype with a few counts. The chain carries TRBV3-1 and TRBJ1-4; D is uncertain. The CDR3 extends over 14 amino acids. V shed 4 bases and J shed 8 bases, with 14 bases lying between them. Per germline, CDR1 LGHDT and CDR2 YNNKEL (reference sequence). CDR3 region: CASSPGALTEKLFF. CDR3 coding DNA: TGTGCCAGCAGCCCCGGTGCTCTAACAGAAAAACTGTTTTTT.

The chain combines TRBV3-1 with TRBJ2-3; possible D gene TRBD2, 5 bases. Germline V CDR1 and CDR2: LGHDT, YNNKEL (reference sequence). This CDR3 has 15 amino acids. The ends were cut back, 1 base at V and 6 bases at J, with 14 bases in the middle. The CDR3 DNA sequence: TGTGCCAGCAGCCAAGTTGGGCCTGGGGAGGATACGCAGTATTTT. Translating it yields CASSQVGPGEDTQYF.

The chain is built from TRBV6-1 and TRBJ2-1, with 7 bases that match TRBD2. The J call may be wrong; the DNA end is better matched by TRBJ2-7. In germline, CDR1 is MNHNS, CDR2 SASEGT. The CDR3 runs to 15 residues. This CDR3 reads CASSPGTNRLYEQYF. The CDR3 bases are TGTGCCAGCAGTCCCGGGACTAACAGATTATACGAGCAGTACTTC.

This clonotype came up a few times. This rearrangement joins TRBV28 to TRBJ2-7; D is possibly TRBD1 (5 bases). Germline V gene data show CDR1 as MDHEN and CDR2 as SYDVKM. The CDR3 has 13 amino acids. V was cut by 7 bases and J by 5 bases, with 15 bases left in between. CDR3 DNA sequence: TGTGCCAGCAAGGACAAGCCAACGGACGAGCAGTACTTC. Its protein is CASKDKPTDEQYF.

The CDR3 loop is CASSFDSGASGANVLTF. The CDR3 nucleotides read TGTGCCAGCAGCTTTGATTCTGGGGCCTCTGGGGCCAACGTCCTGACTTTC. The genes are TRBV11-2 and TRBJ2-6; D perhaps matches TRBD1 (5 bases). The CDR3 consists of 17 residues. Trimming removed 3 bases at V and 0 bases at J, with 12 bases between. Germline CDR1 is SGHAT and CDR2 is FQNNGV.

This clonotype was detected once. The chain joins TRBV6-1 to TRBJ1-4; no definite D call. Germline values: CDR1 MNHNS, CDR2 SASEGT. Trimming took off 5 bases at V and 0 bases at J, with 19 bases between the two ends. This CDR3 is 18 amino acids long. The CDR3 bases are TGTGCCAGCAGTCCGCCGACGTACCCTATCTCAACTAATGAAAAACTGTTTTTT. Protein product: CASSPPTYPISTNEKLFF.

The chain is built from TRBV4-1 and TRBJ2-1; no definite D call. Trimming removed 8 bases from V and 3 bases from J, with 14 bases in between. The germline V gene encodes CDR1 MGHRA and CDR2 YSYEKL. The length of the CDR3 is 14 residues. The CDR3 loop is CASPTTALYNEQFF. The CDR3 bases are TGCGCCAGCCCAACCACCGCCCTCTACAATGAGCAGTTCTTC.

V gene TRBV14 combines with J gene TRBJ1-4; D is possibly TRBD1 (5 bases). From germline, CDR1 is SGHDN and CDR2 FVKESK. The CDR3 covers 14 residues. V lost 3 bases and J lost 8, with 13 bases in between. CDR3 in DNA: TGTGCCAGCAGCCACAGGGCCGGAGGAGAAAAACTGTTTTTT. Translating gives CASSHRAGGEKLFF.

In its sample, this clonotype was seen a few times. The chain is built from TRBV20-1 and TRBJ2-1; D remains unclear. The CDR3 extends over 14 amino acids. Trimming shortened V by 6 bases and J by 3 bases, and 15 bases separated the two germline ends. Germline assignment: CDR1 DFQATT and CDR2 SNEGSKA (reference sequence). CDR3 loop: CSASARQHYNEQFF. The CDR3 DNA reads as TGCAGTGCCTCAGCGCGGCAACACTACAATGAGCAGTTCTTC.

The chain employs TRBV18 and TRBJ2-7; 7 nucleotides agree with TRBD1. The CDR3 length is 15 residues. With 6 bases clipped from V and 2 bases from J, the junction kept 10 bases outside the gene matches. The germline CDR1 and CDR2 sequences are KGHSH and LQKENI. The CDR3 bases are TGTGCCAGCTCCCCCGGGACAGTGCTTACCTACGAGCAGTACTTC. Protein product: CASSPGTVLTYEQYF.

V is TRBV7-2 and J is TRBJ1-2; no reliable D call. This CDR3 spans 16 amino acids. Looked up from germline, CDR1 is SGHTA and CDR2 is FQGNSA. Between the trimmed V and J ends, which lost 5 bases and 0 bases, there was a span of 16 bases. The CDR3 is CASSLRNVSANYGYTF. The CDR3 nucleotides read TGTGCCAGCAGCCTTAGAAACGTCTCAGCTAACTATGGCTACACCTTC.

The chain has TRBV5-1 and TRBJ2-3; 10 bases line up with TRBD2. Germline loops: CDR1 SGHRS, CDR2 YFSETQ. The V segment lost 1 base and the J segment 3 bases; nucleotides outside the gene matches: 8. This CDR3 region has 17 residues. The CDR3 DNA reads TGCGCCAGCAGCTTGCCTAGCGGGGGCACCAGTACAGATACGCAGTATTTT. Encoded protein: CASSLPSGGTSTDTQYF.

The chain recombines TRBV4-3 with TRBJ2-3; 12 bases agree with TRBD1. The germline V gene has CDR1 LGHNA and CDR2 YSLEER. Trimming took 1 base from V and 6 from J; bases not matched to a gene: 5. The CDR3 has 16 amino acids. CDR3 sequence: CASSQGDRGPTDTQYF. CDR3 nucleotides: TGCGCCAGCAGCCAAGGGGACAGGGGGCCAACGGATACGCAGTATTTT.

The chain recombines TRBV12-3 or TRBV12-4 with TRBJ2-5; D remains unclear. Trimming took 3 bases from V and 2 from J, leaving 10 bases between them. The CDR3 sequence is 14 residues long. Here the CDR3 reads CASSFLGSQETQYF. The CDR3 bases are TGTGCCAGCAGTTTTCTGGGTTCTCAAGAGACCCAGTACTTC.

The chain carries TRBV7-2 and TRBJ2-3, with D maybe TRBD1 (6 bases). V lost 6 bases to trimming and J lost 7 bases, with 17 bases between them. CDR1 is SGHTA and CDR2 is FQGNSA in the germline V gene. The CDR3 loop spans 14 amino acids. The CDR3 nucleotides read TGTGCCAGCAGTTACCAGGGGCGACGGAATACGCAGTATTTT. This encodes CASSYQGRRNTQYF. The whole variable domain, remainder taken from reference TRBV7-2 and TRBJ2-3, is GAGVSQSPSNKVTEKGKDVELRCDPISGHTALYWYRQSLGQGLEFLIYFQGNSAPDKSGLPSDRFSAERTGGSVSTLTIQRTQQEDSAVYLCASSYQGRRNTQYFGPGTRLTVL.